These T cell receptor beta chains were read from a single sample in a study of control samples from healthy donors and cancer patients. The assay was immunoSEQ multiplex PCR, and TCRdb's table has in-frame clones only and misses some. The table shows around 180,000 clones, with 94% occurring only once. The specimen sequenced was blood. The receptors derive from a woman aged 18-35 years in good health. Each CDR3 is given with its conserved first and last residue. Each record gives: CDR3 length, clone size, V gene, J gene, D gene, CDR3 DNA, CDR3 protein. A D gene is named only where the DNA matches it firmly. For some rows the clone size is stated as once, few or many, or as a class when expanded; others skip it.

length: 13; size: .; V: TRBV2; J: TRBJ2-7; D: .; DNA: TGTGCCAGCAGTGATGGCAGGGGCTACGAGCAGTACTTC; CDR3: CASSDGRGYEQYF
length: 15; size: .; V: TRBV7-2; J: TRBJ2-2; D: .; DNA: TGTGCCAGCAGCTTAGTAGTAGGTTTGGCCGGGGAGCTGTTTTTT; CDR3: CASSLVVGLAGELFF
length: 16; size: .; V: TRBV28; J: TRBJ1-1; D: TRBD1; DNA: TGTGCCAGCAGTTTATGGGCAGACAGGGGCAACACTGAAGCTTTCTTT; CDR3: CASSLWADRGNTEAFF
length: 11; size: .; V: TRBV3-1/TRBV3-2; J: TRBJ1-2; D: .; DNA: TGTGCCAGCAGCCAGGCGTATGGCTACACCTTC; CDR3: CASSQAYGYTF
length: 14; size: .; V: TRBV15; J: TRBJ2-1; D: TRBD1; DNA: TGTGCCACCGCCCACAGGGGTTTAGCGAATGAGCAGTTCTTC; CDR3: CATAHRGLANEQFF
length: 15; size: .; V: TRBV11-3; J: TRBJ2-2; D: .; DNA: TGTGCCAGCAGTAACCGGGAGTCCGACACCGGGGAGCTGTTTTTT; CDR3: CASSNRESDTGELFF
length: 14; size: once; V: TRBV28; J: TRBJ1-2; D: .; DNA: TGTGCCAGCAGTTTAACATACAGTAACTATGGCTACACCTTC; CDR3: CASSLTYSNYGYTF
length: 13; size: .; V: TRBV6-5; J: TRBJ2-2; D: .; DNA: TGTGCCAGCAGTTACTCGCCCCCCGGGGAGCTGTTTTTT; CDR3: CASSYSPPGELFF
length: 13; size: .; V: TRBV25-1; J: TRBJ1-4; D: .; DNA: TGTGCCAGCAGTGAAGGTCGGGGTGGAAAACTGTTTTTT; CDR3: CASSEGRGGKLFF
length: 13; size: .; V: TRBV11-2; J: TRBJ1-5; D: .; DNA: TGTGCCAGCAGTTCTCAGGGTGGACAGCCCCAGCATTTT; CDR3: CASSSQGGQPQHF
length: 14; size: .; V: TRBV7-9; J: TRBJ2-7; D: TRBD1; DNA: TGTGCCAGCAGCATCGACAGGGCCTCTTACGAGCAGTACTTC; CDR3: CASSIDRASYEQYF
length: 12; size: .; V: TRBV11-2; J: TRBJ2-3; D: .; DNA: TGTGCCAGCAGCCGAGCAACGGATACGCAGTATTTT; CDR3: CASSRATDTQYF
length: 13; size: .; V: TRBV4-1; J: TRBJ2-5; D: TRBD2; DNA: TGCGCCAGCAGCCGCGGGGGCCAAGAGACCCAGTACTTC; CDR3: CASSRGGQETQYF
length: 16; size: .; V: TRBV6-1; J: TRBJ2-3; D: TRBD1; DNA: TGTGCCAGCAGTGAAGGGGACAGGGCCTTCACAGATACGCAGTATTTT; CDR3: CASSEGDRAFTDTQYF
length: 15; size: once; V: TRBV6-5; J: TRBJ2-3; D: .; DNA: TGTGCCAGCAGCCTACTCATTGGAACTAGTTATACGCAGTATTTT; CDR3: CASSLLIGTSYTQYF
length: 15; size: .; V: TRBV7-2; J: TRBJ1-2; D: .; DNA: TGTGCCAGCAGCTTAGCGTCGGGTTCTAACTATGGCTACACCTTC; CDR3: CASSLASGSNYGYTF
length: 18; size: once; V: TRBV4-1; J: TRBJ2-2; D: TRBD1; DNA: TGCGCCAGCAGCCCCAACCCCGGCGGGACAGGGGCGGCCGGGGAGCTGTTTTTT; CDR3: CASSPNPGGTGAAGELFF
length: 16; size: .; V: TRBV9; J: TRBJ2-7; D: TRBD2; DNA: TGTGCCAGCAGCCCCCGGGGGGGGATCGCCCCCTACGAGCAGTACTTC; CDR3: CASSPRGGIAPYEQYF
length: 14; size: .; V: TRBV4-2; J: TRBJ1-2; D: .; DNA: TGTGCCAGCAGCCAAGAAAATAGGGTCGCTGGCTACACCTTC; CDR3: CASSQENRVAGYTF
length: 14; size: once; V: TRBV10-2; J: TRBJ1-4; D: TRBD1; DNA: TGCGCCAGCAGACCCGGGACAGGGATTGAAAAACTGTTTTTT; CDR3: CASRPGTGIEKLFF